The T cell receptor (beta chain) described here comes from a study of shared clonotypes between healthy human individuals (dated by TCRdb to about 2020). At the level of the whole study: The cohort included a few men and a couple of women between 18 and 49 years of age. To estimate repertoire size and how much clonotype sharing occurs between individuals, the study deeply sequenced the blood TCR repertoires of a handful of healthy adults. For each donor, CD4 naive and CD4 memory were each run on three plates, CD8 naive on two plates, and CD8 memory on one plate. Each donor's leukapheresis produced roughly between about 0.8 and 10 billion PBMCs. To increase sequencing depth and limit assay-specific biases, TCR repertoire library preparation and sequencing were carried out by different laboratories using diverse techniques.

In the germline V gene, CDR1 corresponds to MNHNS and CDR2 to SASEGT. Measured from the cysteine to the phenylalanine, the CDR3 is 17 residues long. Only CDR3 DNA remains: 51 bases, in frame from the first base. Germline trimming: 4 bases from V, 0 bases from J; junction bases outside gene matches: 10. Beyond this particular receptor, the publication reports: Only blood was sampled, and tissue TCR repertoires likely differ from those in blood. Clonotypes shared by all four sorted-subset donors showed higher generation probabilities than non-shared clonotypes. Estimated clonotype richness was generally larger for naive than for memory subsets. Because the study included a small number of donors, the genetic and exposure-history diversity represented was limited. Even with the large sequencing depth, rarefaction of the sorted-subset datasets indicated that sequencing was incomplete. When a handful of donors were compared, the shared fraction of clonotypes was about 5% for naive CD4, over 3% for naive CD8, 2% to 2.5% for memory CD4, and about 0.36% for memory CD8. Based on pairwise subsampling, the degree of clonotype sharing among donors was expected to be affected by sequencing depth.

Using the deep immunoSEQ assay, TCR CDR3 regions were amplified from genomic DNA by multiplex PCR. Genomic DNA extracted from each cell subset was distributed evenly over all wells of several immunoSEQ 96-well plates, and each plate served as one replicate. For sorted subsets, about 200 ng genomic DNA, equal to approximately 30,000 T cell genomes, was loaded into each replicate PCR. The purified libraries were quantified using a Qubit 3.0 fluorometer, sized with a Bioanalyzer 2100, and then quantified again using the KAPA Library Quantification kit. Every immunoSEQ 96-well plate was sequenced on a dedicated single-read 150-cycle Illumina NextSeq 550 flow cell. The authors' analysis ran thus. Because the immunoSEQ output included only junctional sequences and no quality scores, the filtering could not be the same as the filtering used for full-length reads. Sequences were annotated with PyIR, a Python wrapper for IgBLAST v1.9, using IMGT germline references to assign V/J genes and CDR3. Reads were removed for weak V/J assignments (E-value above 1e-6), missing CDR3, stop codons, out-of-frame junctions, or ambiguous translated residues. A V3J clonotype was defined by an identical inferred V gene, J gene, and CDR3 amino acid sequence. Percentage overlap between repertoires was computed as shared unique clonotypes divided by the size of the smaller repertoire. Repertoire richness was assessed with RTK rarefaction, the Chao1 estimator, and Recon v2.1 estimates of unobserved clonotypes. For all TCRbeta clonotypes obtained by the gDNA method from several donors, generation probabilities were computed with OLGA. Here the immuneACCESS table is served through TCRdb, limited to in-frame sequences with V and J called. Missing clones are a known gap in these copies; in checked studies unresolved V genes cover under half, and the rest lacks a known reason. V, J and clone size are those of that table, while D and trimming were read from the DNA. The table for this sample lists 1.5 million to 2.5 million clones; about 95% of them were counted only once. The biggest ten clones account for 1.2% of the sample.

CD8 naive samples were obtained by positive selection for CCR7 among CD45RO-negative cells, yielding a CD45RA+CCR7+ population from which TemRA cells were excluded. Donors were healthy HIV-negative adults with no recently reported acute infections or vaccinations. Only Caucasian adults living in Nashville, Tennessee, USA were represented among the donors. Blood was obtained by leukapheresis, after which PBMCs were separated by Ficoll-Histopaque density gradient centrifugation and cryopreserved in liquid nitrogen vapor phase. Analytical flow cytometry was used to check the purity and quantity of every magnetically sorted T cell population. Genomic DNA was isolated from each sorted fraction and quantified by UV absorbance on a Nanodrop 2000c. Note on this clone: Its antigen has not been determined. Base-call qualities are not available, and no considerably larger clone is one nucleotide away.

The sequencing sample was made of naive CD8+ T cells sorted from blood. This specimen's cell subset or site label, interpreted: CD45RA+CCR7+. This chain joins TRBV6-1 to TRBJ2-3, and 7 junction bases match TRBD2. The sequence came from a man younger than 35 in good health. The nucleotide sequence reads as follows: TGTGCCAGCAGTGGGGGGAGGGCCCGTAGTAGCACAGATACGCAGTATTTT. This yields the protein CASSGGRARSSTDTQYF.